This T cell receptor beta chain was captured in a study of T cells after yellow fever vaccination. MiXCR was run by TCRdb on the 5' RACE reads, yielding one entry per CDR3 protein. The profile covers over 250,000 distinct CDR3 sequences, with roughly 4.8% appearing a single time and less than 3.5% taken by the ten largest. V shed 0 bases and J shed 8 bases, with 19 bases lying between them. The germline CDR1 and CDR2 sequences are LGHNA and YSLEER. The CDR3 has 16 amino acids. The chain carries TRBV4-3 and TRBJ1-2, with D possibly TRBD1 on 5 matching bases. This TCR came from a man between 18 and 35 years old who received the YFV17D yellow fever vaccine. The sample here was CD4+ T cells sorted from PBMCs, taken on the day of the yellow fever booster vaccination. The CDR3 DNA reads as TGCGCCAGCAGCCAAGACCCCCGGACAAGGTTGGGAGGCTACACCTTC. Amino acid sequence: CASSQDPRTRLGGYTF.